This TCR beta chain was captured in a study of Ad26.COV2.S vaccination and SARS-CoV-2 variants. On the study more broadly: Donor was assigned to the Ad26.COV2.S arm of trial COV1001. Notes on the study in general: Researchers reported similar non-spike TCR breadth in vaccine and placebo recipients.

Trimming took 10 bases from V and 5 from J; bases not matched to a gene: 7. The germline gives CDR1 MDHEN, CDR2 SYDVKM. This CDR3 region has 13 residues. As to treatment: some 19 received Ad26.COV2.S at low or high dose, single or two shots; about five received placebo; per-sample allocation not given. Samples analyzed were those drawn on day 63 after the first vaccine or placebo injection. Assay used: immunoSEQ multiplex PCR; TCRdb lists only in-frame clones, some missing. The data contain 400,000 to 500,000 clones, more than 75% of them seen just once; the ten biggest clones take up 3.6%. Concerning this clone: Its antigen is unknown.

The source is a person aged 18-60 years who received the Ad26.COV2.S COVID-19 vaccine or a placebo. The rearrangement joins TRBV28 to TRBJ1-4; 7 bases map to TRBD1. Sequencing used peripheral blood, obtained in a trial of Ad26.COV2.S vaccine versus placebo. The chain's CDR3 is CATIGQANEKLFF. The DNA of the CDR3 is TGTGCCACCATAGGACAGGCGAATGAAAAACTGTTTTTT.